This T cell receptor (beta chain) was profiled in a study of blood T cell repertoires in COVID-19. Study background: Samples taken during acute and convalescent COVID-19 were collected in the United States, Italy and Spain.

The germline V and J ends were trimmed by 3 bases and 0 bases, with 9 bases remaining between them. CDR3 length: 14 amino acids. The germline V gene has CDR1 LGHNT and CDR2 FRNRAP. The data were produced by immunoSEQ multiplex PCR, yet TCRdb's version contains in-frame clones alone and is incomplete. Among 150,000 to 200,000 clones listed, less than 90% were seen once. The material sequenced was PBMCs or T cells enriched from blood (not recorded which). J is TRBJ2-7 and V is TRBV12-5; D is possibly TRBD1 (6 bases). The source of this sequence is a human donor with acute COVID-19. The donor label of this sample is uncertain. In nucleotides, the CDR3 is TGTGCTAGTGGTTTCGGACAGATCTCCTACGAGCAGTACTTC. Encoded protein: CASGFGQISYEQYF. The complete variable domain, with remaining parts taken from reference TRBV12-5 and TRBJ2-7, reads DARVTQTPRHKVTEMGQEVTMRCQPILGHNTVFWYRQTMMQGLELLAYFRNRAPLDDSGMPKDRFSAEMPDATLATLKIQPSEPRDSAVYFCASGFGQISYEQYFGPGTRLTVT.